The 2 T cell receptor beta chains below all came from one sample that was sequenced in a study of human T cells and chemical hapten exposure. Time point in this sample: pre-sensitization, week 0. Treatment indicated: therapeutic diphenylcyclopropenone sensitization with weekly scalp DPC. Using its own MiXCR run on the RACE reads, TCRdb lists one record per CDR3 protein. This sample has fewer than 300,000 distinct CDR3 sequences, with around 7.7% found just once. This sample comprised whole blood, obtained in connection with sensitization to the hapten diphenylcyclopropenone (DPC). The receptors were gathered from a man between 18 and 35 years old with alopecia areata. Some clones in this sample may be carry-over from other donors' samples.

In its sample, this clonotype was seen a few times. The CDR3 sequence: CSVAPAIQETQYF. The DNA for the CDR3 is TGCAGCGTTGCTCCTGCAATCCAAGAGACCCAGTACTTC. This chain connects TRBV29-1 to TRBJ2-5; D is unclear. In germline, CDR1 is SQVTM, CDR2 ANQGSEA. This CDR3 region has 13 residues. V shed 4 bases and J shed 1 base, with 10 bases lying between them.

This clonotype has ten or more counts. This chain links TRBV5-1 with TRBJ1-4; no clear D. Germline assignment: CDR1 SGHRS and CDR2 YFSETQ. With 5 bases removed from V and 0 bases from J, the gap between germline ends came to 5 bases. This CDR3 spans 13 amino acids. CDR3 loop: CASRGATNEKLFF. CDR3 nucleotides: TGCGCCAGCAGGGGTGCAACTAATGAAAAACTGTTTTTT. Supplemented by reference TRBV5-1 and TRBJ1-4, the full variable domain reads KAGVTQTPRYLIKTRGQQVTLSCSPISGHRSVSWYQQTPGQGLQFLFEYFSETQRNKGNFPGRFSGRQFSNSRSEMNVSTLELGDSALYLCASRGATNEKLFFGSGTQLSVL.